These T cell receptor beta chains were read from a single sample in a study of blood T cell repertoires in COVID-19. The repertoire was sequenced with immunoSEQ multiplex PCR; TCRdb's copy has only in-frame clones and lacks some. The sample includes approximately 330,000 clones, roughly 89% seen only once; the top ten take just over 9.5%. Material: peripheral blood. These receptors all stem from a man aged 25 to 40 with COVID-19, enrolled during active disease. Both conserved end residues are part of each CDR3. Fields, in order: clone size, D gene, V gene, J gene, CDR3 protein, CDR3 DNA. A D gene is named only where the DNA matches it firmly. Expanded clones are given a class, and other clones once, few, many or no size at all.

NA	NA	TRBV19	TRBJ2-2	CASRMGGLEIGELFF	TGTGCCAGTAGGATGGGGGGACTTGAGATCGGGGAGCTGTTTTTT
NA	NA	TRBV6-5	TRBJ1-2	CASSYRTTFYGYTF	TGTGCCAGCAGTTACCGAACCACTTTCTATGGCTACACCTTC
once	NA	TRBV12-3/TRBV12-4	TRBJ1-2	CASSQPLGVGYTF	TGTGCCAGCAGTCAACCCCTCGGGGTAGGCTACACCTTC
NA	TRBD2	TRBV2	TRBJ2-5	CASRPLAGGLVAQYF	TGTGCCAGCAGACCACTAGCGGGAGGGTTGGTGGCCCAGTACTTC
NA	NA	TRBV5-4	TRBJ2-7	CASSLREKQYF	TGTGCCAGCAGCTTGCGGGAGAAGCAGTACTTC
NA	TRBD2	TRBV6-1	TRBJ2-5	CASNERLAGAPLETQYF	TGTGCCAGCAATGAAAGACTAGCGGGGGCCCCGCTAGAGACCCAGTACTTC
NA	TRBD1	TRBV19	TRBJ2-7	CASSSLPGQGGYYEQYF	TGTGCCAGTAGTTCCTTACCGGGACAGGGCGGCTACTACGAGCAGTACTTC
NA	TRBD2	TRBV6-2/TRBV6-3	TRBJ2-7	CASSYSIVAGLYEQYF	TGTGCCAGCAGTTACTCGATAGTAGCGGGGCTCTACGAGCAGTACTTC
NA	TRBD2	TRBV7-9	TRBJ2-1	CASSLGAGGQGEQFF	TGTGCCAGCAGCTTAGGTGCGGGGGGGCAGGGCGAGCAGTTCTTC
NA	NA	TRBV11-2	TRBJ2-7	CASSLGLLSYEQYF	TGTGCCAGCAGCCTGGGACTGCTCTCCTACGAGCAGTACTTC
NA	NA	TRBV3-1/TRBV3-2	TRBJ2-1	CASSQRVGGTTRNEQFF	TGTGCCAGCAGCCAGAGGGTGGGCGGGACGACAAGGAATGAGCAGTTCTTC
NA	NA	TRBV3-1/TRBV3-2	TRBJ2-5	CASSQAGRETQYF	TGTGCCAGCAGCCAGGCGGGACGAGAGACCCAGTACTTC
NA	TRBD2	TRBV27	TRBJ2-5	CASSLLGLAGGRETQYF	TGTGCCAGCAGTTTGTTGGGACTAGCGGGGGGGCGAGAGACCCAGTACTTC
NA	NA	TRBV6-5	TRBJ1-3	CASRRVSGNTIYF	TGTGCCAGTAGGAGGGTCTCTGGAAACACCATATATTTT
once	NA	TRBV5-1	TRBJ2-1	CASSLEAASSYNEQFF	TGCGCCAGCAGCTTGGAAGCTGCAAGCTCCTACAATGAGCAGTTCTTC
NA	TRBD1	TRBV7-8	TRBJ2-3	CASSLNRGDTQYF	TGTGCCAGCAGCTTGAACAGGGGTGATACGCAGTATTTT
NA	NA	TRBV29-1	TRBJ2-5	CSVGHGEGAMYF	TGCAGCGTTGGACACGGAGAAGGGGCAATGTACTTC
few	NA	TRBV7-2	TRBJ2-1	CASSSFTGFNNEQFF	TGTGCCAGCAGCTCATTTACGGGGTTCAACAATGAGCAGTTCTTC
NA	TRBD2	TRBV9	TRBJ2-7	CASSVGLLAGGGYEQYF	TGTGCCAGCAGCGTCGGACTACTAGCGGGAGGAGGATACGAGCAGTACTTC
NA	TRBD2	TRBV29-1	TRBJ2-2	CSVGRLAGGAGELFF	TGCAGCGTTGGGCGACTAGCGGGGGGGGCCGGGGAGCTGTTTTTT
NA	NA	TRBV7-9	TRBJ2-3	CASSLGRDTQYF	TGTGCCAGCAGCTTGGGGCGAGATACGCAGTATTTT
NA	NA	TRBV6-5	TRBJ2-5	CASSYSSTTSVETQYF	TGTGCCAGCAGTTACTCGAGCACAACAAGCGTTGAGACCCAGTACTTC
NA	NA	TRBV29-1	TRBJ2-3	CSVEARLNTQYF	TGCAGCGTTGAGGCAAGACTAAATACGCAGTATTTT
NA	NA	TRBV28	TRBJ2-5	CASSLAGAETQYF	TGTGCCAGCAGTTTGGCTGGGGCCGAGACCCAGTACTTC
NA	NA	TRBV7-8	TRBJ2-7	CASSLGFSGPVDEQYF	TGTGCCAGCAGCTTAGGTTTTAGCGGTCCCGTCGACGAGCAGTACTTC